The clone carrying this T cell receptor beta chain was observed many times. Antigen unknown. This sample was included in a study of T cells in Graves' hyperthyroidism and ophthalmopathy. Study-wide background: Blood from the periphery was taken at initial diagnosis, before any treatment. Findings of the study overall: Ophthalmopathy, which appeared later, was predicted by the model a median 6.5 months before onset. Most thyroid clonotypes expanded above 0.001 appeared in blood too.

Authors of the study amplified TCR beta CDR3 regions from RNA transcripts. TCR CDR3 underwent first-round RT-PCR with the HTBI primer set. TCRdb independently ran MiXCR on the multiplex PCR reads; one entry per CDR3 protein. The sample consists of about 640,000 distinct CDR3 sequences, roughly 15% of them appearing once. The CDR3 length is 11 residues. V was pared by 8 bases and J by 3 bases, with 8 bases between. Per the germline V gene, CDR1 is DFQATT and CDR2 is SNEGSKA (reference sequence). This sequence originates from a woman between 45 and 65 years old with Graves' ophthalmopathy. The V and J genes are TRBV20-1 and TRBJ2-1; no reliable D call. Sequenced input: blood. This CDR3 is CSSPIYNEQFF. For the CDR3, the DNA is TGCAGTTCGCCGATCTACAATGAGCAGTTCTTC.